This T cell receptor beta chain comes out of a study of T-cell reconstitution after alpha-beta-depleted transplantation in children. This CDR3 has 15 residues. The V gene end was trimmed by 5 bases and the J gene end by 0 bases; junction bases not matched to a gene: 8. The germline CDR1 and CDR2 sequences are DFQATT and SNEGSKA (reference sequence). Study observations and caveats: T-cell counts and diversity at one year post-transplant came mainly from newly produced T cells. About two months after transplant, alpha-beta T cells reportedly came from several hundred expanded graft clones.

This clonotype was observed at least ten times. Its antigen remains unknown. Library preparation (for TCRbeta) was performed with unique molecular identifiers. One entry per CDR3 protein results from TCRdb running MiXCR on the PCR reads. The sample yields some 840,000 distinct CDR3 sequences, about 16% seen once. The chain has TRBV20-1 and TRBJ2-3; 7 bases line up with TRBD2. The TCR was taken from a male patient aged 10-17 years who had a stem cell transplant for acute lymphoblastic leukemia, so the T cells may come from the graft donor. The specimen comprised PBMCs, mostly from graft donor cells, sampled 360 days after TCRalphabeta/CD19-depleted stem cell transplant. The CDR3 reads CSAHSGTSSTDTQYF. CDR3 in DNA: TGCAGTGCTCACAGCGGGACCTCTAGCACAGATACGCAGTATTTT.